This T cell receptor beta chain came from a study of blood T cell repertoires in COVID-19 (TCRdb year 2020). Background for the entire study: Collaborator samples came from the United States, Italy and Spain and covered acute and convalescent phases of COVID-19. Where HLA class I and class II types were available, the types were taken from metadata supplied by the sample provider, not from assay-based typing. Deeply sampled blood TCRbeta repertoires from subjects exposed to, actively infected with, or recovered from COVID-19 were included in the dataset. The repertoires were released in a freely available public database intended as a resource for research on the immune response to SARS-CoV-2. The material from the prospective study consisted of cDNA or gDNA derived from T cells, B-cell-depleted T cells, or PBMCs. Samples were obtained from the ongoing ImmuneRACE study (first 160 participants) and from about 1,300 subjects provided by 6 global collaborators. Sample metadata almost always included a de-identified subject ID, COVID-19 status, age in years and sex.

Overall study results and their limits: Clinical and demographic metadata were provided uncurated, with the amount varying by source and participant.

Participants in the prospective study were enrolled through a virtual design, were aged roughly 18 to 95 years, and lived in 20 to 30 United States geographic areas. In the prospective study, participants were assigned to cohorts based on the clinical history participants reported in a screening survey and a study questionnaire. For ImmuneRACE Cohort 3, a participant was defined as recovered based on two consecutive negative NP/OP PCR tests, clearance by a healthcare professional, or resolution of symptoms. In the prospective study, mobile phlebotomists collected whole blood, serum and a nasopharyngeal or oropharyngeal swab from each participant. Participants in the prospective study had the option to provide additional blood draws and questionnaires over a roughly 2-month period. Before DNA extraction, blood samples from the prospective study were shipped at room temperature or frozen. TCRbeta CDR3 regions were amplified from genomic DNA using the immunoSEQ Assay, a bias-controlled multiplex PCR. As for the authors' bioinformatics: The number of nucleated cells in each sample was estimated by amplification of reference gene primers within the assay. To quantify the absolute abundance of each unique TCRbeta CDR3 rearrangement, sequence reads were collapsed and filtered. For each sample, productive Simpson clonality was calculated as the square root of Simpson's diversity index over productive rearrangements. TCRdb mirrors the immuneACCESS table, restricted to in-frame sequences. Some clones are absent from its copies; in checked studies, under half trace to an unresolved V gene, and the reason for the others is unknown. The V and J calls and clone size are taken from that table; D and trimming were inferred from the DNA. The sample data list around 480,000 clones, and approximately 90% of these were observed just once. Roughly 0.72% of the sample rests with the top ten.

The CDR3 numbers 12 residues from cysteine through phenylalanine. Only the CDR3 DNA stays, 36 bases, in frame from base 1. V loses 10 bases, J loses 2 bases, and the germline ends lie 9 bases apart. Looking up the germline V gene yields CDR1 MNHEY and CDR2 SVGAGI. Comment on this clone: Its antigen specificity is not known. No base qualities exist here, and no much larger clone lies one base off it.

The origin of this receptor is a woman in her late teens or twenties who had recovered from COVID-19. This sequence uses TRBV6-5 and TRBJ1-3; perhaps TRBD1 is the D gene, with 6 bases matching. The sequenced sample consisted of PBMCs or T cells enriched from blood (not recorded which). The CDR3 region has the sequence CATRTAGNTIYF. The DNA reads as follows: TGTGCCACTAGGACAGCTGGAAACACCATATATTTT.